A selection of T cell receptor beta chains follows, all from one sample in a study of CD8+ T cells in alopecia areata. The data were produced by immunoSEQ multiplex PCR, yet TCRdb's version contains in-frame clones alone and is incomplete. The sample lists some 130,000 clones; about 50% were seen once. The sequenced sample was CD8+ T cells sorted from blood, obtained at week 0. These receptors all come from a human donor with alopecia areata. CDR3s include the opening cysteine and the closing phenylalanine or tryptophan. Each record gives: V gene, J gene, CDR3 protein.

V: TRBV25-1
J: TRBJ2-2
CDR3: CASSEYAGPGELFF

V: TRBV30
J: TRBJ1-1
CDR3: CAWSILGPGNTEAFF

V: TRBV4-1
J: TRBJ2-7
CDR3: CASSHSRGLEQYF

V: TRBV13
J: TRBJ2-5
CDR3: CASSPRLAGYQETQYF

V: TRBV4-1
J: TRBJ2-5
CDR3: CASSLDGEETQYF

V: TRBV7-6
J: TRBJ2-3
CDR3: CASSLVAGGRADTQYF

V: TRBV5-4
J: TRBJ2-5
CDR3: CASSLTPRIQETQYF

V: TRBV6-5
J: TRBJ2-2
CDR3: CASSYSAGTGELFF

V: TRBV19
J: TRBJ1-2
CDR3: CASTPRAGRYGYTF

V: TRBV7-8
J: TRBJ2-1
CDR3: CASSLAPGALDEQFF

V: TRBV5-6
J: TRBJ2-1
CDR3: CASSTGLGGSDEQFF

V: TRBV27
J: TRBJ2-2
CDR3: CASSRRDLEYPYGELFF

V: TRBV7-6
J: TRBJ1-2
CDR3: CASSPKTGLHGYTF

V: TRBV15
J: TRBJ1-1
CDR3: CATSSPEIAEAFF

V: TRBV7-9
J: TRBJ2-2
CDR3: CASSWDRENTGELFF

V: TRBV5-6
J: TRBJ1-2
CDR3: CASRAGTPKAGYTF

V: TRBV27
J: TRBJ1-5
CDR3: CASSQGQVNQPQHF

V: TRBV4-3
J: TRBJ1-1
CDR3: CASSQENPWDTEAFF

V: TRBV19
J: TRBJ2-2
CDR3: CASSIIGSSGGSGELFF

V: TRBV6-1
J: TRBJ1-1
CDR3: CASIALGAGTEAFF

V: TRBV19
J: TRBJ1-5
CDR3: CASDRGGNQPQHF

V: TRBV29-1
J: TRBJ2-1
CDR3: CSVEDVKAAINEQFF

V: TRBV5-6
J: TRBJ1-1
CDR3: CASSPAGAEAFF

V: TRBV10-3
J: TRBJ2-7
CDR3: CAISQGHEQYF

V: TRBV9
J: TRBJ2-7
CDR3: CASSVAGGLDEQYF

V: TRBV29-1
J: TRBJ2-5
CDR3: CSVVPDRGARETQYF

V: TRBV7-8
J: TRBJ2-7
CDR3: CASSFGGGYEQYF

V: TRBV2
J: TRBJ2-1
CDR3: CASTWVSGSYNEQFF

V: TRBV6-5
J: TRBJ2-1
CDR3: CASSYDSSYNEQFF

V: TRBV29-1
J: TRBJ2-2
CDR3: CSGETANTGELFF

V: TRBV27
J: TRBJ1-5
CDR3: CASSPGTGGQPQHF

V: TRBV5-1
J: TRBJ2-1
CDR3: CASSFSYRGVILSSYNEQFF

V: TRBV5-4
J: TRBJ2-7
CDR3: CASSLGNRDYEQYF